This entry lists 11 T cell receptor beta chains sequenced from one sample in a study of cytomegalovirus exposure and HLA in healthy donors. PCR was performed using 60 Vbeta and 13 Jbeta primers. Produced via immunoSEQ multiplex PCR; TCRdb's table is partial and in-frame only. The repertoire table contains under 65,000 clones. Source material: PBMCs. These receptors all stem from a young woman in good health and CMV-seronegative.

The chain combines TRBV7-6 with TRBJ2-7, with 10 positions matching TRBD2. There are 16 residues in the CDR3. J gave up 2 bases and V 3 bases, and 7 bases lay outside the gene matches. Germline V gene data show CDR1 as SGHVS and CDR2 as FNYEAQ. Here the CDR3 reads CASSFEKAGGPYEQYF. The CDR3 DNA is TGTGCCAGCAGCTTCGAAAAAGCGGGGGGGCCCTACGAGCAGTACTTC.

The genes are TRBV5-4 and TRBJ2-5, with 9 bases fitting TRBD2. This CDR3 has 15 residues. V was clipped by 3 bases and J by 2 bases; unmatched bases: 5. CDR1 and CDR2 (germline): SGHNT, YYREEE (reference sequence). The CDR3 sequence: CASSSQRGAQETQYF. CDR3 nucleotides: TGTGCCAGCAGCTCTCAGCGGGGGGCTCAAGAGACCCAGTACTTC.

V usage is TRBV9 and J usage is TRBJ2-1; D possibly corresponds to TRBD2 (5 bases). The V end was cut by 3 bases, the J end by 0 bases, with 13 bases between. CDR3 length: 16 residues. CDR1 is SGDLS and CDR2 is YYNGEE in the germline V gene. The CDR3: CASSGASMSSYNEQFF. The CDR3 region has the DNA TGTGCCAGCAGCGGAGCTAGCATGAGCTCCTACAATGAGCAGTTCTTC. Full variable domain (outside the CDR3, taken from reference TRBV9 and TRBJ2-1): DSGVTQTPKHLITATGQRVTLRCSPRSGDLSVYWYQQSLDQGLQFLIQYYNGEERAKGNILERFSAQQFPDLHSELNLSSLELGDSALYFCASSGASMSSYNEQFFGPGTRLTVL.

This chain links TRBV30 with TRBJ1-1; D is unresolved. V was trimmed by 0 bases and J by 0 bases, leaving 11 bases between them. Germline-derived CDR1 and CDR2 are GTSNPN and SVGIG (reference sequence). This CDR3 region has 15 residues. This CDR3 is CAWSVLYRVNTEAFF. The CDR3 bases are TGTGCCTGGAGTGTACTGTATCGAGTGAACACTGAAGCTTTCTTT.

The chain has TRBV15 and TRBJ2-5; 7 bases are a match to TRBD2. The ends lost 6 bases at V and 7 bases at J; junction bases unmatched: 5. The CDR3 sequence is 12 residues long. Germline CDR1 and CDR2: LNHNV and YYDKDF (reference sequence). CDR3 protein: CATRSGKGTQYF. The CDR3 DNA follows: TGTGCCACCAGAAGCGGGAAAGGGACCCAGTACTTC. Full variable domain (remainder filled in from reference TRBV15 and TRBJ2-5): DAMVIQNPRYQVTQFGKPVTLSCSQTLNHNVMYWYQQKSSQAPKLLFHYYDKDFNNEADTPDNFQSRRPNTSFCFLDIRSPGLGDTAMYLCATRSGKGTQYFGPGTRLLVL.

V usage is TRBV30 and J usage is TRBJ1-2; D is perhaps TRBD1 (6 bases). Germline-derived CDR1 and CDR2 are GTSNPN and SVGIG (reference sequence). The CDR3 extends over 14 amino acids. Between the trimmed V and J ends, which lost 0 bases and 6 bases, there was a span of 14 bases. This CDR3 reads CAWSVLRTVHGYTF. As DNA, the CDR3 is TGTGCCTGGAGTGTACTTCGGACAGTTCATGGCTACACCTTC.

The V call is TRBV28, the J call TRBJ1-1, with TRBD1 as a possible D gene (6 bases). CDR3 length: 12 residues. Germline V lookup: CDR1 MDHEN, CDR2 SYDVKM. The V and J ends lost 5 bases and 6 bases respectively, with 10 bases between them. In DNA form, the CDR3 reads TGTGCCAGCAGTACAGGGTACCCTGAAGCTTTCTTT. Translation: CASSTGYPEAFF.

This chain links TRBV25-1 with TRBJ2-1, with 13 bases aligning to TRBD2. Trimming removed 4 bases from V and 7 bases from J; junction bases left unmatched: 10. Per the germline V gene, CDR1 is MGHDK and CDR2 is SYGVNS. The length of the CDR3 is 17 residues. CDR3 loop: CASSVLPLAGGQNEQFF. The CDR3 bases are TGTGCCAGCAGTGTACTCCCACTAGCGGGAGGGCAGAATGAGCAGTTCTTC.

The CDR3 sequence: CAWSDLRDRGLYGYTF. DNA for the CDR3: TGTGCCTGGAGTGATCTCCGGGACAGGGGCCTCTATGGCTACACCTTC. The chain has TRBV30 and TRBJ1-2, with 10 bases aligning to TRBD1. This CDR3 has 16 residues. Germline V gene data show CDR1 as GTSNPN and CDR2 as SVGIG (reference sequence). V dropped 1 base and J dropped 4; count of bases not matched to a gene: 9. The full variable domain, with the rest looked up from reference TRBV30 and TRBJ1-2, is SQTIHQWPATLVQPVGSPLSLECTVEGTSNPNLYWYRQAAGRGLQLLFYSVGIGQISSEVPQNLSASRPQDRQFILSSKKLLLSDSGFYLCAWSDLRDRGLYGYTFGSGTRLTVV.

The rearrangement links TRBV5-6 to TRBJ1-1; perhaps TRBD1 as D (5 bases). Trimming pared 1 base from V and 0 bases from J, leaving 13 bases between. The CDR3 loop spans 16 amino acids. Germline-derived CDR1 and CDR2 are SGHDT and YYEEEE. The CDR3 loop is CASSLQGQPMNTEAFF. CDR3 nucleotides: TGTGCCAGCAGCTTGCAGGGCCAACCTATGAACACTGAAGCTTTCTTT.

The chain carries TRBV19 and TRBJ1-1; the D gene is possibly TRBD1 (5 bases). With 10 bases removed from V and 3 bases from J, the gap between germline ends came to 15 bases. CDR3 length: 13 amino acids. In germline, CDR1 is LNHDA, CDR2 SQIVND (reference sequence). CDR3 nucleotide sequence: TGTGCCACCTCGACAGCGGGGGACACTGAAGCTTTCTTT. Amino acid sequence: CATSTAGDTEAFF.